This passage covers 3 T cell receptor beta chains from one sample sequenced in a study of blood T cells in healthy people across ages. PCR was performed a second time for roughly 6 to 12 cycles using a sample-barcoded 5' primer and a J-beta primer mix. TCRdb called the 5' RACE reads again in MiXCR, with one record for every CDR3 protein. Altogether approximately 830,000 distinct CDR3 sequences are present, about 59% being singletons, with the ten largest covering roughly 25%. The sequencing input was blood. The source is a man under 40 in good health.

The rearrangement links TRBV21-1 to TRBJ2-5; TRBD1, the D gene given by the table, was not confirmed from the DNA. TRBV21-1 is annotated as a pseudogene. This CDR3 has 19 amino acids. This CDR3 is CASSKAHETGAFLQETQYF. The DNA for the CDR3 is TGTGCCAGCAGCAAAGCGCACGAGACAGGGGCTTTCCTCCAAGAGACCCAGTACTTC.

The genes are TRBV28 and TRBJ2-5, with D perhaps matching TRBD2 (5 bases). Matching the DNA end better, TRBJ2-7 makes the J call doubtful. This CDR3 comprises 12 residues. Germline V CDR1 and CDR2: MDHEN, SYDVKM. The CDR3 DNA reads as TGTGCCAGCAGCGGGAATCCCTACGAGCAGTACTTC. Its protein is CASSGNPYEQYF.

The rearrangement uses TRBV12-3 or TRBV12-4 and TRBJ2-1; TRBD1 or TRBD2 may be the D gene (6 bases each). Trimming removed 6 bases at V and 5 bases at J, with 20 bases between. The CDR3 runs 16 residues. The CDR3 coding sequence is TGTGCCAGCAGCCCCCGGTCGGCGGGACAACACAATGAGCAGTTCTTC. This sequence encodes CASSPRSAGQHNEQFF.